This entry describes one TCR beta chain. Its antigen is currently unknown. This sample was taken from a study of OX40 agonist ivuxolimab in advanced cancers. Study-wide background: Head and neck, renal cell, melanoma or hepatocellular carcinoma were the cancers that dose-escalation patients had. Participants, approximately 83% male, averaged about 56 years of age, ranging from about 23 to 85. Study results and caveats: CD8+ T cells averaged more expanded clones than CD4+. CD4+ and CD8+ blood T cells expanded clonally by week 6 at 0.1 to 3.0 mg/kg.

Sequencing used immunoSEQ multiplex PCR; TCRdb keeps in-frame clones, though not all of them. The profile shows about 93,000 clones, roughly 94% of them singletons. This CDR3 is built from 15 residues. The germline CDR1 and CDR2 sequences are SNHLY and FYNNEI. The J segment lost 5 bases and the V segment lost 5 bases, leaving 6 bases of the junction unmatched. Sequencing was performed on CD4+ or CD8+ T cells sorted from blood, taken in a trial of the OX40 agonist ivuxolimab. This clonotype was obtained from an adult with an advanced solid tumor such as melanoma, head and neck, liver or kidney cancer. V gene TRBV2 combines with J gene TRBJ1-5; 10 bases align to TRBD1. CDR3 in amino acids: CASSIRDRGDQPQHF. CDR3 nucleotide sequence: TGTGCCAGCAGTATCCGGGACAGGGGTGATCAGCCCCAGCATTTT.